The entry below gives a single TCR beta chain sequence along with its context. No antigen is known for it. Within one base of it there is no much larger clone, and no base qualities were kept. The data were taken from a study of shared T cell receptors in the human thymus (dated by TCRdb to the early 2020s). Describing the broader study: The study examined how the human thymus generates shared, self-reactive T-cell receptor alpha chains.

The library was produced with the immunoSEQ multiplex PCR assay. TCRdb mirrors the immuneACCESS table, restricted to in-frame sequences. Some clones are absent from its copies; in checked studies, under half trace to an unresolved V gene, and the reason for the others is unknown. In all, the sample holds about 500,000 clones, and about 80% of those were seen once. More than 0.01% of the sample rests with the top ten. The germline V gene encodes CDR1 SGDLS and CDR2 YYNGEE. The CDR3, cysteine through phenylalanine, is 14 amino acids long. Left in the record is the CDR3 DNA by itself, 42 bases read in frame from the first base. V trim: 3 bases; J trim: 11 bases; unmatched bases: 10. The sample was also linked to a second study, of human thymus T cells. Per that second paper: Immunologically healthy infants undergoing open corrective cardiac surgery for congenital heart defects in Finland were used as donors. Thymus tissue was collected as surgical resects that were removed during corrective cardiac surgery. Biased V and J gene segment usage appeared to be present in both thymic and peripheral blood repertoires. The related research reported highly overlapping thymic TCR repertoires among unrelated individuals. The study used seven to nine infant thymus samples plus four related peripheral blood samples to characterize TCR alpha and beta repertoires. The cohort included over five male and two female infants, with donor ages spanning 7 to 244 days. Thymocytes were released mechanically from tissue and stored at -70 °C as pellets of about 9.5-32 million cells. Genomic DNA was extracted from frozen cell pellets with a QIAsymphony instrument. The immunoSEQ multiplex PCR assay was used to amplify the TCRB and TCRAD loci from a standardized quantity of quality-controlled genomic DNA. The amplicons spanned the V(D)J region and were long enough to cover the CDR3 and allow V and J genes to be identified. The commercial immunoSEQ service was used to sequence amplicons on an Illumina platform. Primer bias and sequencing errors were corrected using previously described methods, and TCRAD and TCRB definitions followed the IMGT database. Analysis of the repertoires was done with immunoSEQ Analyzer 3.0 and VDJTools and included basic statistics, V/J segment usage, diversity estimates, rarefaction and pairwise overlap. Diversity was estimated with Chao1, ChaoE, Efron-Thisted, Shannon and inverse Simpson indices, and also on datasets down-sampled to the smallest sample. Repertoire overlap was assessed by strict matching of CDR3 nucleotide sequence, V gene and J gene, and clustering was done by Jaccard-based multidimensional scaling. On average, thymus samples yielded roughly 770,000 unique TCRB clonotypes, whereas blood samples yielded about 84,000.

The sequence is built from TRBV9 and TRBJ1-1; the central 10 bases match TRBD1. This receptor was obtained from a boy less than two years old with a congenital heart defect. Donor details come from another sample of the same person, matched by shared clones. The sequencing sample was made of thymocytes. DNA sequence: TGTGCCAGCAGCGCCGGGACAGGGGCTGGGATGGCTTTCTTT. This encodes CASSAGTGAGMAFF.